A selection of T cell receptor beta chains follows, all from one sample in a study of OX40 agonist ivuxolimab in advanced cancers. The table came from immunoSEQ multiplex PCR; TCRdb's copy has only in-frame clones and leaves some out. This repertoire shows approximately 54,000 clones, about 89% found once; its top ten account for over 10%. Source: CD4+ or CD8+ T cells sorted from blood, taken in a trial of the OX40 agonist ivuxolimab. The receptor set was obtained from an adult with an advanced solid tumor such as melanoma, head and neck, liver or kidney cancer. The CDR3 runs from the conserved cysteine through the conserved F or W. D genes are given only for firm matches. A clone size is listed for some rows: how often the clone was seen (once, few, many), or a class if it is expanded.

CASSEDLRASYEQYF,TGTGCCAGCAGCGAGGATCTCAGAGCCTCCTACGAGCAGTACTTC,TRBV6-1,-,-,15,TRBJ2-7
CASSEDGNSGNTIYF,TGTGCCAGCAGTGAGGACGGTAACTCTGGAAACACCATATATTTT,TRBV6-6,-,-,15,TRBJ1-3
CATSSLGTGGHEQYF,TGTGCCACCAGCAGCTTGGGGACAGGGGGCCACGAGCAGTACTTC,TRBV15,-,TRBD1,15,TRBJ2-7
CASSSRGLAGSTDTQYF,TGTGCCAGTAGTTCGAGGGGACTAGCGGGATCCACAGATACGCAGTATTTT,TRBV19,-,TRBD2,17,TRBJ2-3
CASSLTGVDSPLHF,TGTGCCAGCAGCTTGACAGGGGTGGATTCACCCCTCCACTTT,TRBV5-5,-,TRBD1,14,TRBJ1-6
CASSRQLNSPLHF,TGCGCCAGCAGCCGACAGCTTAATTCACCCCTCCACTTT,TRBV5-1,-,-,13,TRBJ1-6
CASSFDGTSGSTDTQYF,TGTGCCAGCAGCTTTGATGGGACTAGCGGGAGCACAGATACGCAGTATTTT,TRBV7-2,-,TRBD2,17,TRBJ2-3
CASRDRNYGYTF,TGTGCCAGCAGGGACAGAAACTATGGCTACACCTTC,TRBV2,-,-,12,TRBJ1-2
CATSRDRTGKQYF,TGTGCCACCAGCAGAGATCGGACAGGGAAGCAGTACTTC,TRBV15,-,TRBD1,13,TRBJ2-7
CASSERLAGESPYEQYF,TGTGCCAGCAGTGAGAGACTAGCGGGGGAATCCCCCTACGAGCAGTACTTC,TRBV2,-,TRBD2,17,TRBJ2-7
CSVDPTSGVSHEQFF,TGCAGCGTCGACCCGACTAGCGGGGTTAGTCATGAGCAGTTCTTC,TRBV29-1,-,TRBD2,15,TRBJ2-1
CASSSRSSYNEQFF,TGTGCCAGTAGTTCCCGGAGCTCCTACAATGAGCAGTTCTTC,TRBV7-2,-,-,14,TRBJ2-1
CASSLDSHPDTEAFF,TGCGCCAGCAGCTTGGACAGCCACCCCGACACTGAAGCTTTCTTT,TRBV5-1,-,-,15,TRBJ1-1
CASSSTLGQPGNEQFF,TGTGCCAGCAGCTCTACCCTGGGACAGCCGGGCAATGAGCAGTTCTTC,TRBV5-4,few,TRBD1,16,TRBJ2-1
CASTSETNTEAFF,TGTGCCAGCACTTCAGAAACGAACACTGAAGCTTTCTTT,TRBV2,-,-,13,TRBJ1-1
CASSQNANTEAFF,TGTGCCAGCAGCCAGAACGCGAACACTGAAGCTTTCTTT,TRBV7-9,-,-,13,TRBJ1-1
CASSPPTSGSDTQYF,TGTGCCAGCTCACCACCAACTAGCGGGAGTGATACGCAGTATTTT,TRBV18,-,TRBD2,15,TRBJ2-3
CASSRTHSGRGETQYF,TGTGCCAGCAGTCGAACCCATAGCGGGAGAGGTGAGACCCAGTACTTC,TRBV28,-,TRBD2,16,TRBJ2-5
CASSLPYTYEQYF,TGTGCCAGCAGCTTACCATACACCTACGAGCAGTACTTC,TRBV7-2,few,-,13,TRBJ2-7
CASSLGWGNTEAFF,TGTGCCAGCAGTTTAGGTTGGGGAAACACTGAAGCTTTCTTT,TRBV28,-,-,14,TRBJ1-1
CASSERGMGSGANVLTF,TGTGCCAGCAGTGAAAGGGGTATGGGCTCTGGGGCCAACGTCCTGACTTTC,TRBV2,-,-,17,TRBJ2-6
CAISEWGSGNSPLHF,TGTGCCATCAGTGAGTGGGGATCGGGCAATTCACCCCTCCACTTT,TRBV10-3,-,-,15,TRBJ1-6
CASSFLQTGRGGDTQYF,TGTGCCAGCAGTTTCCTCCAGACAGGGAGGGGAGGGGATACGCAGTATTTT,TRBV28,-,-,17,TRBJ2-3
CSAAKGDGYTF,TGCAGTGCTGCCAAGGGGGACGGCTACACCTTC,TRBV20-1,-,-,11,TRBJ1-2
CASSPTGGASSPLHF,TGTGCCAGCAGTCCTACCGGGGGGGCAAGTTCACCCCTCCACTTT,TRBV28,-,-,15,TRBJ1-6
CASRLGRNYGYTF,TGTGCCAGCCGATTAGGACGGAACTATGGCTACACCTTC,TRBV6-5,-,-,13,TRBJ1-2
CASKLLRANEQYF,TGTGCCAGCAAGCTTCTCAGGGCAAACGAGCAGTACTTC,TRBV5-4,-,-,13,TRBJ2-7
CASPAGQGMNNEQFF,TGTGCCAGTCCCGCGGGGCAGGGGATGAACAATGAGCAGTTCTTC,TRBV2,-,-,15,TRBJ2-1
CAIRDRGLSNYGYTF,TGTGCCATCAGGGACAGGGGGCTGTCAAACTATGGCTACACCTTC,TRBV10-3,once,TRBD1,15,TRBJ1-2
CASSLKKPPGQGRDTQYF,TGTGCCAGCAGCTTAAAAAAACCACCGGGACAGGGACGAGATACGCAGTATTTT,TRBV7-6,-,TRBD1,18,TRBJ2-3
CASSLAASAGGQETQYF,TGCGCCAGCAGCTTGGCCGCTAGCGCGGGGGGACAGGAGACCCAGTACTTC,TRBV5-1,-,-,17,TRBJ2-5
CASSPPSGSYEQYF,TGTGCCAGCTCCCCCCCTAGCGGCTCCTACGAGCAGTACTTC,TRBV7-9,-,TRBD2,14,TRBJ2-7
CATRQASNYGYTF,TGTGCCACCCGACAGGCGTCTAACTATGGCTACACCTTC,TRBV28,-,-,13,TRBJ1-2
CASSDDYTYGYTF,TGCGCCAGCAGTGATGACTACACCTATGGCTACACCTTC,TRBV10-1,-,-,13,TRBJ1-2
CASVPNEQFF,TGTGCCAGCGTCCCGAATGAGCAGTTCTTC,TRBV2,once,-,10,TRBJ2-1